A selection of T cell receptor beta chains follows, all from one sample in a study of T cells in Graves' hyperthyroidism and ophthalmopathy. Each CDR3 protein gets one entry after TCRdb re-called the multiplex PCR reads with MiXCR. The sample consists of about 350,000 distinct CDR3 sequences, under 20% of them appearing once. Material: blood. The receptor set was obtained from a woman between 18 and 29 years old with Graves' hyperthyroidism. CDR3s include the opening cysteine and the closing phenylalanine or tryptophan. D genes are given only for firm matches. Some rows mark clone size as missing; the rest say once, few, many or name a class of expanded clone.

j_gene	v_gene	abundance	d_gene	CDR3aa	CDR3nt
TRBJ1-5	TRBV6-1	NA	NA	CASSGKVGSNQPQHF	TGTGCCAGCAGTGGAAAGGTTGGTAGCAATCAGCCCCAGCATTTT
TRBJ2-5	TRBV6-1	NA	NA	CASSAVLLETKYF	TGTGCCAGCAGTGCGGTCCTTCTTGAGACCAAGTACTTC
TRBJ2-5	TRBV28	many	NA	CASRPTGLGETQYF	TGTGCCAGCAGACCTACAGGGCTTGGAGAGACCCAGTACTTC
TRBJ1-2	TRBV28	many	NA	CASSALGRDGFDGYTF	TGTGCCAGCAGTGCCCTTGGCCGGGACGGGTTTGATGGCTACACCTTC
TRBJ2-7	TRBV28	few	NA	CASSAIRSYEQYF	TGTGCCAGCAGCGCCATACGCTCCTACGAGCAGTACTTC
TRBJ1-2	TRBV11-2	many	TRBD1	CASSPFPQGIFYGYTF	TGTGCCAGCAGCCCCTTCCCACAGGGGATCTTCTATGGCTACACCTTC
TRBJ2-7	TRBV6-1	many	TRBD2	CASTTGGRSYEQYF	TGTGCCAGCACTACGGGGGGAAGGTCCTACGAGCAGTACTTC
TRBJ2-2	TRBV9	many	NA	CASSVDGSEGTGELFF	TGTGCCAGCAGCGTAGATGGGTCCGAGGGCACCGGGGAGCTGTTTTTT
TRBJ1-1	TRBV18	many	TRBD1	CASSARDRSITEAFF	TGTGCCAGCTCAGCACGGGACAGGTCGATTACTGAAGCTTTCTTT
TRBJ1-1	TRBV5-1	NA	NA	CASSLTGGIVNTEAFF	TGCGCCAGCAGCTTGACGGGGGGGATCGTGAACACTGAAGCTTTCTTT
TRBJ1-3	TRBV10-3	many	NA	CAISGGGGNTIYF	TGTGCCATCAGCGGGGGTGGTGGAAACACCATATATTTT
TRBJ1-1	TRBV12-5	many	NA	CASGPGVSNTEAFF	TGTGCTAGTGGTCCTGGCGTATCGAACACTGAAGCTTTCTTT
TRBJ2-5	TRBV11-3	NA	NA	CASSLGSLDRSKETQYF	TGTGCCAGCAGCTTAGGCTCCCTAGACAGGAGCAAAGAGACCCAGTACTTC
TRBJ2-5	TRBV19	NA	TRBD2	CASSAIRAGGQETQYF	TGTGCCAGTAGTGCAATTAGGGCCGGGGGGCAAGAGACCCAGTACTTC
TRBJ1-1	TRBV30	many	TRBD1	CAWMTGAYTEAFF	TGTGCCTGGATGACAGGGGCGTACACTGAAGCTTTCTTT
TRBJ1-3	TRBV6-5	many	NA	CASSISSSTYF	TGTGCCAGCAGCATCTCTTCCAGCACATATTTT
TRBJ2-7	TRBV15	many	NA	CATSRAQDTSYEQYF	TGTGCCACCAGCAGAGCACAGGACACCTCCTACGAGCAGTACTTC
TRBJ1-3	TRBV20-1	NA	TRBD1	CSARAGQALRGTIYF	TGCAGTGCTCGCGCGGGACAGGCCCTGAGGGGCACCATATATTTT
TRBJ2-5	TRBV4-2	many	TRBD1	CASSPRDSETQYF	TGTGCCAGCAGCCCCCGGGACAGTGAGACCCAGTACTTC
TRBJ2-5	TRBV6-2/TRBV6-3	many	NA	CASSYTGGLETQYF	TGTGCCAGCAGTTACACCGGGGGCTTAGAGACCCAGTACTTC
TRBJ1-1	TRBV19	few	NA	CASSIASLNTEAFF	TGTGCCAGTAGTATCGCCTCTTTGAACACTGAAGCTTTCTTT
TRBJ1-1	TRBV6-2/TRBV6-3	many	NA	CASSYLGETEAFF	TGTGCCAGCAGTTACTTAGGGGAGACTGAAGCTTTCTTT
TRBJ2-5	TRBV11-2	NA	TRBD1	CASSLDLGTGGEETQYF	TGTGCCAGCAGCTTAGATCTTGGGACAGGGGGCGAAGAGACCCAGTACTTC
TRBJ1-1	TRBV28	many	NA	CASSLNEPLTEAFF	TGTGCCAGCAGTTTGAACGAACCTCTCACTGAAGCTTTCTTT
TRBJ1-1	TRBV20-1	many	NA	CRGGQGNTEAFF	TGCCGAGGAGGGCAGGGAAACACTGAAGCTTTCTTT
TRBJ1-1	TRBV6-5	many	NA	CASSYSSSGNTEAFF	TGTGCCAGCAGTTACTCTTCCTCAGGGAACACTGAAGCTTTCTTT
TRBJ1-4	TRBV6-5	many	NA	CASSYELKGREKLFF	TGTGCCAGCAGTTACGAACTCAAAGGAAGGGAAAAACTGTTTTTT
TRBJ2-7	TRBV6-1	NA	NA	CASSEPGTASYEQYF	TGTGCCAGCAGTGAACCTGGGACGGCTTCCTACGAGCAGTACTTC
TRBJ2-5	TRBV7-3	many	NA	CASSSRMGETQYF	TGTGCCAGCAGCTCTCGTATGGGAGAGACCCAGTACTTC
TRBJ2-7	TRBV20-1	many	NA	CSARDGTGASAYEQYF	TGCAGTGCTAGAGATGGTACAGGCGCGTCGGCCTACGAGCAGTACTTC
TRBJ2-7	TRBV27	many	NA	CASSRTGTRTYEQYF	TGTGCCAGCAGTAGGACCGGGACACGAACTTACGAGCAGTACTTC
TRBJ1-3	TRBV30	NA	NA	CAWSVGTGSGNTIYF	TGTGCCTGGAGTGTCGGGACGGGCTCTGGAAACACCATATATTTT
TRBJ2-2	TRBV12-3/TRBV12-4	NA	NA	CASSFLRAAAGELFF	TGTGCCAGCAGTTTCTTGCGGGCGGCAGCCGGGGAGCTGTTTTTT
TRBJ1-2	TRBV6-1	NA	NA	CASITTGNYGYTF	TGTGCCAGCATCACAACAGGGAACTATGGCTACACCTTC
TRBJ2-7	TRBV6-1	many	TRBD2	CASRGLAGIEGEQYF	TGTGCCAGCAGAGGCCTAGCGGGGATTGAGGGGGAGCAGTACTTC
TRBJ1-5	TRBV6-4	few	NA	CASSDWRYSSNQPQHF	TGTGCCAGCAGTGACTGGAGGTATTCTAGCAATCAGCCCCAGCATTTT
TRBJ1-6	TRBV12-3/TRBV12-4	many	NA	CASSLAGGRGSPLHF	TGTGCCAGCAGTTTAGCCGGGGGGCGCGGTTCACCCCTCCACTTT
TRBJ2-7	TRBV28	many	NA	CASSLGGLGNPYEQYF	TGTGCCAGCAGTTTGGGGGGACTGGGGAACCCCTACGAGCAGTACTTC
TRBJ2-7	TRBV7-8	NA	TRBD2	CASSLGTSGSGYEQYF	TGTGCCAGCAGCCTAGGGACTAGCGGGAGTGGGTACGAGCAGTACTTC
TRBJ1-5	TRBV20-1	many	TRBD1	CSAREGASNQPQHF	TGCAGTGCTAGGGAGGGGGCCAGCAATCAGCCCCAGCATTTT
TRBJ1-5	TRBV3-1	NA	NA	CASSQAGTDQPQHF	TGTGCCAGCAGCCAAGCAGGGACCGATCAGCCCCAGCATTTT
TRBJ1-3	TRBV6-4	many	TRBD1	CASRRLPGTGSSGNTIYF	TGTGCCAGCAGACGCCTTCCCGGGACAGGAAGCTCTGGAAACACCATATATTTT
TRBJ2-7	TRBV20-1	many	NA	CSASLAAQGNEQYF	TGCAGTGCTAGCTTGGCGGCCCAGGGGAACGAGCAGTACTTC
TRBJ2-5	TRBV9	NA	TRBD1	CASSPEDRVSSETQYF	TGTGCCAGCAGCCCAGAGGACAGGGTTTCGTCAGAGACCCAGTACTTC
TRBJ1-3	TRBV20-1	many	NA	CSARVRRRNTIYF	TGCAGTGCTAGAGTTCGGCGCCGAAACACCATATATTTT
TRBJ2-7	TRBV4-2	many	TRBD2	CASSHAAGDSYEQYF	TGTGCCAGCAGCCATGCCGCGGGGGACTCCTACGAGCAGTACTTC
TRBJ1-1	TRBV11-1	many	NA	CASSSELWSAEAFF	TGTGCCAGCAGCTCCGAGCTCTGGAGCGCTGAAGCTTTCTTT
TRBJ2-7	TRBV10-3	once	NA	CAIRTENTYEQYF	TGTGCCATAAGGACAGAGAACACCTACGAGCAGTACTTC
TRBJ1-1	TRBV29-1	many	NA	CSVERRGNTEAFF	TGCAGCGTTGAGCGGCGAGGGAACACTGAAGCTTTCTTT
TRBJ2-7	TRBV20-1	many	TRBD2	CSARGRGSYEQYF	TGCAGTGCTAGAGGGCGGGGGAGCTACGAGCAGTACTTC
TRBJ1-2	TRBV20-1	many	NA	CSARDLRARSYGYTF	TGCAGTGCTAGAGATTTACGGGCGCGTAGCTATGGCTACACCTTC
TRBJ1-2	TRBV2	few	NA	CASSYEEAVYGFTF	TGTGCCAGCAGCTATGAGGAAGCGGTCTATGGCTTCACCTTC
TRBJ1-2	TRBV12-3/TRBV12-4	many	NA	CASSLLYRDGYGYTF	TGTGCCAGCAGTTTACTCTACAGGGATGGATATGGCTACACCTTC
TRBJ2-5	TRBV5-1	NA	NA	CASSLATGSGETQYF	TGCGCCAGCAGCCTAGCGACAGGGTCGGGAGAGACCCAGTACTTC